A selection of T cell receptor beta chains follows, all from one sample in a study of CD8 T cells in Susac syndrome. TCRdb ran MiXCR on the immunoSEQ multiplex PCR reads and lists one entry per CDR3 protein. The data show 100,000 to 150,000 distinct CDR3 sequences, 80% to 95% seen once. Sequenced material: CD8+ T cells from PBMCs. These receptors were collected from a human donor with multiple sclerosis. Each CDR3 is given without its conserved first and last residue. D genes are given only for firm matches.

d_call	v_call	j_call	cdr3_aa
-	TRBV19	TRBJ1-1	ASRRGNTEAF
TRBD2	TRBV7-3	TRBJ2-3	ASSSKRGPPETQY
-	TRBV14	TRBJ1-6	ASSQAEVRFNSPLH
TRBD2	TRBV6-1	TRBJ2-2	ASSLSGANTGELF
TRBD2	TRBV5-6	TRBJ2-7	ASYLISGGHSYEQY
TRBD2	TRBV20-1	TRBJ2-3	SATGLARDTQY
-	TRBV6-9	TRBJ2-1	ASSLTQGWYEQF
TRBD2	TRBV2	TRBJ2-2	ASSEGGLAGGPGVKTGELF
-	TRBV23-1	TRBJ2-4	ASSARAPKNIQY
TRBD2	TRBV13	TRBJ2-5	ASSYPSGRAGETQY
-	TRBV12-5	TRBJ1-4	ASAPRAVEKLF
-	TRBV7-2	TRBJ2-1	ASSSGKILYEQF
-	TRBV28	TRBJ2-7	ASSTRGSGEQY
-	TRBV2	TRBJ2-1	ASIMEGPYNEQF
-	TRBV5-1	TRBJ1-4	ASSLEGLPNEKLF
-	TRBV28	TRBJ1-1	ASSLVIGSNTEAF
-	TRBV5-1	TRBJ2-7	ASSGRLDEQY
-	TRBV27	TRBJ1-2	ASRRKNPVAPPTNYGYT
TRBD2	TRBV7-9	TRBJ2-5	ASSFSLAGGQETQY
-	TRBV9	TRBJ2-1	ASSVARAGGEQF